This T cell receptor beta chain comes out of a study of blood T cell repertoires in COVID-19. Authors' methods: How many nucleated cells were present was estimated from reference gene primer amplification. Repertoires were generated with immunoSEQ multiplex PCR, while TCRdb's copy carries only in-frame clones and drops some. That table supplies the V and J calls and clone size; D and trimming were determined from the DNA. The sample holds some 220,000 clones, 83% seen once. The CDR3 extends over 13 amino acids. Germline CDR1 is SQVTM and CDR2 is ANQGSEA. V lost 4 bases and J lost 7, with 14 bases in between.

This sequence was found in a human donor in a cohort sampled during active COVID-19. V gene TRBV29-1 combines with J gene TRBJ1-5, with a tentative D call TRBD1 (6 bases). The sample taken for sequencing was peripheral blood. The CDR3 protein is CSVANRVEQPQHF. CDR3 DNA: TGCAGCGTTGCAAACAGGGTCGAACAGCCCCAGCATTTT. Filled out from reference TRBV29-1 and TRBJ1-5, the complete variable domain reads SAVISQKPSRDICQRGTSLTIQCQVDSQVTMMFWYRQQPGQSLTLIATANQGSEATYESGFVIDKFPISRPNLTFSTLTVSNMSPEDSSIYLCSVANRVEQPQHFGDGTRLSIL.